This TCR beta chain was recovered during a study of blood T cell repertoires in COVID-19. As for the study in general: The United States, Italy and Spain were the sources of the acute and convalescent COVID-19 samples. From T cells, B-cell-depleted T cells, or PBMCs came the material, which was cDNA or gDNA.

After removal of 3 bases from V and 7 bases from J, the junction contained 3 bases not matched to a gene. The CDR3 is made up of 14 amino acids. Germline assignment: CDR1 SGHNT and CDR2 YYREEE (reference sequence). Measured with immunoSEQ multiplex PCR; TCRdb has only the in-frame clones, and not every one. The sample shows under 55,000 clones, over 75% of them seen only once. The chain combines TRBV5-4 with TRBJ2-7, with 14 bases that match TRBD2. Sample: peripheral blood. This clonotype was sampled from a human donor in a cohort sampled during active COVID-19. The CDR3 reads CASSSGLAGVEQYF. Written as DNA, the CDR3 is TGTGCCAGCAGCTCGGGACTAGCGGGAGTTGAGCAGTACTTC. The full variable domain, its missing parts supplied by reference TRBV5-4 and TRBJ2-7, is ETGVTQSPTHLIKTRGQQVTLRCSSQSGHNTVSWYQQALGQGPQFIFQYYREEENGRGNFPPRFSGLQFPNYSSELNVNALELDDSALYLCASSSGLAGVEQYFGPGTRLTVT.